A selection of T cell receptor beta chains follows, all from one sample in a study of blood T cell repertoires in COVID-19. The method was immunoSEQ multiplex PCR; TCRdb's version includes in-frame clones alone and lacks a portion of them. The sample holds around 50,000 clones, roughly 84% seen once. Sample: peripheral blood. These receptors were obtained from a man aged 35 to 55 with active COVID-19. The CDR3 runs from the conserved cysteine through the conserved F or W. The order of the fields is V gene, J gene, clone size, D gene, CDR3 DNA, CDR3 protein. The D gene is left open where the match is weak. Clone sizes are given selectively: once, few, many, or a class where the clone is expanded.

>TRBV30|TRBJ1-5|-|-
TGTGCCTGGAGCGAAAACTCTTATAGCAATCAGCCCCAGCATTTT
CAWSENSYSNQPQHF
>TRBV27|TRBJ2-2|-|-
TGTGCCAGCAGTAATTCGCGGGACTTAAACACCGGGGAGCTGTTTTTT
CASSNSRDLNTGELFF
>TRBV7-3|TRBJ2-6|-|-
TGTGCCAGCAGCAGCCTCTCTGGGGCCAACGTCCTGACTTTC
CASSSLSGANVLTF
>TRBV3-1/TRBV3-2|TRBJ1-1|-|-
TGTGCCAGCAGCCAGCCGGGGGGCAGAACAAACACTGAAGCTTTCTTT
CASSQPGGRTNTEAFF
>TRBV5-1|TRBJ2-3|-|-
TGCGCCAGCAGCTTGCCCCGCGGAGATACGCAGTATTTT
CASSLPRGDTQYF
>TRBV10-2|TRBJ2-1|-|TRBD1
TGCGCCAGCGGACAGGGGAGTGAGCAGTTCTTC
CASGQGSEQFF
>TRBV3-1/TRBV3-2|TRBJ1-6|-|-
TGTGCCAGCAGCGACACGGGATTCTTTTTCTCCTATAATTCACCCCTCCACTTT
CASSDTGFFFSYNSPLHF
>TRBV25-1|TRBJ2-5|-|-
TGTGCCAGCAGTGACGGAATCGGGTGGCGGGAGACCCAGTACTTC
CASSDGIGWRETQYF
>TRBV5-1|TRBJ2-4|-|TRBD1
TGCGCCAGCAATCCGGGACAGGGGGCCAACATTCAGTACTTC
CASNPGQGANIQYF
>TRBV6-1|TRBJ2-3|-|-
TGTGCCAGCAGTGAGGACACCACCCTTAATACGCAGTATTTT
CASSEDTTLNTQYF
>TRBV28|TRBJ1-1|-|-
TGTGCCAGCAGTTTCAGGGGCATGTACACTGAAGCTTTCTTT
CASSFRGMYTEAFF
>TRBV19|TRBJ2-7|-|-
TGTGACGGCTACGAGCAGTACTTC
CDGYEQYF
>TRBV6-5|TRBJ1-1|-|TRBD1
TGTGCCAGCAGTTACAACAGGGGGCATACTGAAGCTTTCTTT
CASSYNRGHTEAFF
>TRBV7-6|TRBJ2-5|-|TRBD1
TGTGCCAGCAGCTTGGACAGGGTTCGGGAGACCCAGTACTTC
CASSLDRVRETQYF
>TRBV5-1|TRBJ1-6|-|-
TGCGCCAGCAGCTCGGGGGATTCACCCCTCCACTTT
CASSSGDSPLHF
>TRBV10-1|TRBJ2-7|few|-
TGCGCCAGCAGTGAGGGGCTACAGGTGTACGAGCAGTACTTC
CASSEGLQVYEQYF
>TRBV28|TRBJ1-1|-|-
TGTGCCAGCAGAGAGGACACAACCCGTTTCTTT
CASREDTTRFF
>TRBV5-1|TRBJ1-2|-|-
TGCGCCAGCAGCTTGGCCGGGCAGGGTGCCTATGGCTACACCTTC
CASSLAGQGAYGYTF
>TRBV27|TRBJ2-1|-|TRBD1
TGTGCCAGCAGTACCCCCCGGGACAGGGGTTACAATGAGCAGTTCTTC
CASSTPRDRGYNEQFF
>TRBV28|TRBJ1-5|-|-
TGTGCCAGCAGCGTGGACACGGCGATTCAGCCCCAGCATTTT
CASSVDTAIQPQHF
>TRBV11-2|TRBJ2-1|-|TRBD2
TGTGCCAGCGCGGGAGGCCCATCCCATGAGCAGTTCTTC
CASAGGPSHEQFF
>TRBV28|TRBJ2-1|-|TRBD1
TGTGCCAGCACCCATGGGACAGGGGCCCGGCGGGAGCAGTTCTTC
CASTHGTGARREQFF
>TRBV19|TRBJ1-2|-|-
TGTGCCAGTAGTCCAGCAGACACCGGAGGCGGCTACACCTTC
CASSPADTGGGYTF
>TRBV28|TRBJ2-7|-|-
TGTGCCAGCAGTTCGGCAGGGGTTTTCGACTACGAGCAGTACTTC
CASSSAGVFDYEQYF
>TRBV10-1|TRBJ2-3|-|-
TGCGCCAGCAGTGATGGTATAGCGGTCGACACAGATACGCAGTATTTT
CASSDGIAVDTDTQYF
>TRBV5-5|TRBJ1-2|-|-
TGTGCCAGCGGGGCGACTAACTATGGCTACACCTTC
CASGATNYGYTF
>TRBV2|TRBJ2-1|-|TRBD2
TGTGCCAGCAGTGAAGCAGCGGGACTGAACTACAATGAGCAGTTCTTC
CASSEAAGLNYNEQFF
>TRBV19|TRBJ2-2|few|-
TGTGCCAGTAGTATAGGTTGGGGAGCCGGGGAGCTGTTTTTT
CASSIGWGAGELFF
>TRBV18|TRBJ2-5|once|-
TGTGCCAGCTCACCGGGCCCACAAGAGACCCAGTACTTC
CASSPGPQETQYF
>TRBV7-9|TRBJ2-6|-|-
TGTGCCAGCACCCTCTCGGAGTCAGGGGCCAACGTCCTGACTTTC
CASTLSESGANVLTF
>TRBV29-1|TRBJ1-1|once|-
TGCAGCGTTGCTAGGACTGAAGCTTTCTTT
CSVARTEAFF
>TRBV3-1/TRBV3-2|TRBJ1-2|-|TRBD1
TGTGCCAGCAGCCAAGGGCCGGGACAGGGTTCGTGGGGCTACACCTTC
CASSQGPGQGSWGYTF
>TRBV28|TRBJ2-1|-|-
TGTGCCAGCAGTATACCGACTAGTTTCTCCTACAATGAGCAGTTCTTC
CASSIPTSFSYNEQFF
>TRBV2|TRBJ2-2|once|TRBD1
TGTGCCAGCAGTGCGGAACAGGGGAAGGTGTTTTTT
CASSAEQGKVFF
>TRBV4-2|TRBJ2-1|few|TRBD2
TGTGCCAGCAGCCGGACGACTAGCGCGAGCGGGGATGAGCAGTTCTTC
CASSRTTSASGDEQFF